This paragraph reports one T cell receptor beta chain. This entry belongs to a study of blood T cell repertoires in COVID-19. Profiled with immunoSEQ multiplex PCR; TCRdb holds only in-frame clones, not every one. Among 200,000 to 300,000 clones listed, around 87% were seen once. This CDR3 is 14 amino acids long. Germline assignment: CDR1 GTSNPN and CDR2 SVGIG (reference sequence). Trimming took off 0 bases at V and 11 bases at J, with 19 bases between the two ends. Seattle patient enrollment occurred during active infection, with longitudinal follow-up thereafter. The chain joins TRBV30 to TRBJ1-1; possibly TRBD1 for D (5 bases). Sequenced material: peripheral blood. The sequence came from a woman aged 55-75 years with COVID-19, enrolled during active disease. CDR3 nucleotides: TGTGCCTGGAGTGTAGATAGGACGGGGGGTTCGGCTTTCTTT. It is translated as CAWSVDRTGGSAFF. Full variable domain (outside the CDR3, taken from reference TRBV30 and TRBJ1-1): SQTIHQWPATLVQPVGSPLSLECTVEGTSNPNLYWYRQAAGRGLQLLFYSVGIGQISSEVPQNLSASRPQDRQFILSSKKLLLSDSGFYLCAWSVDRTGGSAFFGQGTRLTVV.